The T cell receptor (beta chain) under discussion was sequenced for a study of regulatory T cells in long-lasting Graves disease (dated by TCRdb to the early 2020s). About the study as a whole: Persistent Graves' disease was defined as antithyroid drug treatment for over 5 years with persistently positive TSH receptor autoantibodies. The study was registered as a clinical trial and conducted in China. Persistent Graves' disease patients were compared with newly diagnosed Graves' disease patients by peripheral blood TCR sequencing and RNA sequencing. A total of about 33 samples underwent TCR sequencing, from roughly 13 patients with persistent Graves' disease and about 20 patients with newly diagnosed Graves' disease. On average, persistent Graves' disease patients in the clinical cohort had been on antithyroid drugs for about 10.3 years.

The CDR3 covers 15 residues, taking in both the cysteine and the phenylalanine. Only the CDR3 portion is preserved as DNA: 45 bases, with reading frame beginning at the first base. V is shortened by 2 bases, J by 0 bases, and the region joining them spans 10 bases. Taken with the paper, the label for time point translates to: persistent/refractory GD, antithyroid drugs over 5 years with positive TRAb. For both TCR sequencing and RNA sequencing, RNA was extracted from PBMCs using TRIzol. Graves' disease was diagnosed according to American Thyroid Association guidelines. Patients for the study were recruited at an endocrinology department in Xi'an, China. Each patient gave about 10 milliliters of peripheral blood, collected in an EDTA anticoagulant tube. Ficoll Paque Plus density gradient separation was used to isolate PBMCs, and no additional T cell sorting was done. An Agilent 2100 Bioanalyzer and agarose gel were used to check RNA quality, and a NanoDrop 2000 was used to measure RNA concentration.

This clonotype was seen at least ten times. Its cognate antigen has yet to be identified. The input lacks base qualities; no much larger clone sits a single base away. To prepare the library, multiplex PCR was applied. The sample was run on an Illumina HiSeq 4000. iRepertoire HTBI primers and Arm-PCR amplification of CDR3 regions were used to construct TCR beta libraries. Before sequencing, the PCR products went through gel purification. The published analysis was carried out like this. A total of fewer than 80 TRBV and under 15 TRBJ segments were identified across samples and were used for gene usage analysis of CDR3 amino acid clonotypes. Filtered high-quality paired reads were merged into contigs using COPE and FqMerger. BLAST was used to align contigs to the IMGT TRBV, TRBD and TRBJ reference genes, and CDR3 was defined following IMGT. Clonotypes above 0.1% frequency were classified as highly expanded clones. Shannon entropy served as the measure of repertoire diversity, while the Gini coefficient captured V-J evenness. Clonotypes shared by more than one individual were considered public. TCRdb's own reprocessing of the public reads used fastp at Q25 and MiXCR and kept productive beta chains. Records with the same CDR3 protein are collapsed into one entry carrying the most frequent genes and DNA. TCRdb, rather than the study authors, made the V and J calls. The sample profile shows 300,000 to 500,000 distinct CDR3 sequences; around 21% of them were found once. Together, the top ten hold about a fifth of the sample.

Results the study describes overall, beyond this receptor: The authors acknowledged the small sample size as a limitation that may reduce accuracy. Preferential use of TRBV28, TRBJ1-2 and TRBJ2-5 was observed in persistent disease, whereas TRBV20-1 and TRBJ2-1 were favored in newly diagnosed disease. Sequencing and analysis were restricted to the TCR beta chain. The study examined only peripheral blood because the primary lesion, thyroid tissue, could not be accessed. Persistent Graves' disease patients showed lower TCR Shannon entropy and fewer highly expanded clones than newly diagnosed patients, suggesting clonal expansion. A larger number of public clonotypes was shared among persistent patients (approximately 2,600) than among newly diagnosed patients (roughly 1,000).

Here the sequenced sample was peripheral blood mononuclear cells (PBMCs), taken when the disease was refractory, from a patient treated with antithyroid drugs. The sequence links TRBV12-3 or TRBV12-4 to TRBJ2-5; matching of 5 bases hints at TRBD1 as the D gene. This TCR came from a female donor with Graves disease. This receptor has the CDR3 CASSLLAGNQETQYF. In nucleotide form, the sequence is TGTGCCAGCAGTTTATTGGCAGGGAACCAAGAGACCCAGTACTTC.